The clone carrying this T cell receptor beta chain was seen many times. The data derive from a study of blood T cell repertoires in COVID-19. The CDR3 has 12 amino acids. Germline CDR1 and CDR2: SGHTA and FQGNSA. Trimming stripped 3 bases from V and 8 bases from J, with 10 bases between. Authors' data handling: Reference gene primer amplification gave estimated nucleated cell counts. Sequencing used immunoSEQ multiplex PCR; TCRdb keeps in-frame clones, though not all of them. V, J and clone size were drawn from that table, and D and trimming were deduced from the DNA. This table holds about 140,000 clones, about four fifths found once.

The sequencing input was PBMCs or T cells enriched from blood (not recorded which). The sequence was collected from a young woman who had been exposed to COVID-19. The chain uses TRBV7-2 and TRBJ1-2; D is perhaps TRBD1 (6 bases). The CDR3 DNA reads TGTGCCAGCAGCTTTACAGGGCCCGGCTACACCTTC. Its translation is CASSFTGPGYTF.